This TCR beta chain was recorded in a study of blood T cell repertoires in COVID-19. Study-level background: Acute-phase and convalescent COVID-19 samples originated in the United States, Italy and Spain.

The CDR3 covers 13 residues. Trimming stripped 6 bases from V and 6 bases from J, with 17 bases between. The germline CDR1 and CDR2 sequences are SQVTM and ANQGSEA. Enrollees, about 18 to 89 years old, lived in 24 US areas. Categorization into cohorts depended on clinical history that participants reported. Recovery among Cohort 3 donors was established by two negative PCRs, clearance, or symptom resolution. TCRdb's copy holds only in-frame clones and misses some; the assay was immunoSEQ multiplex PCR. Of 220,000 or so clones listed, about 82% are singletons. V usage is TRBV29-1 and J usage is TRBJ1-2, with D tentatively TRBD1 (5 bases). Sequencing used PBMCs or T cells enriched from blood (not recorded which). This clonotype was obtained from a woman between 45 and 60 years old who had recovered from COVID-19. The CDR3 DNA is TGCAGCGTGGTCCTTGACAGTTTGAATGGCTACACCTTC. Protein sequence: CSVVLDSLNGYTF.